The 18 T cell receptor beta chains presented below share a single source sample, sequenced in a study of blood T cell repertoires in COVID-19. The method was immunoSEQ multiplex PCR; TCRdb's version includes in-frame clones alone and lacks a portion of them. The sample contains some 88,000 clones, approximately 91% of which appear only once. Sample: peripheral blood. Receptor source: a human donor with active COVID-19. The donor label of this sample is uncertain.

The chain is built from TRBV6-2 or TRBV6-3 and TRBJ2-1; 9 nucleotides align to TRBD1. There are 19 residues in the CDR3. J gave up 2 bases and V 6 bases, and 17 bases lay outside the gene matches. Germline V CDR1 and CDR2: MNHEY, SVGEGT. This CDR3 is CASSLRGQGLSWAYNEQFF. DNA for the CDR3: TGTGCCAGCAGCCTCCGCGGACAGGGGCTGAGTTGGGCCTACAATGAGCAGTTCTTC.

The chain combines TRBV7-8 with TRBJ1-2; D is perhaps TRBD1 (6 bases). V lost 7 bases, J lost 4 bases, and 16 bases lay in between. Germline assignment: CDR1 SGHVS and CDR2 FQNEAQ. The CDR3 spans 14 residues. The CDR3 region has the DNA TGTGCCAGCACCTCCGATGAGGGGGTCTATGGCTACACCTTC. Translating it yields CASTSDEGVYGYTF.

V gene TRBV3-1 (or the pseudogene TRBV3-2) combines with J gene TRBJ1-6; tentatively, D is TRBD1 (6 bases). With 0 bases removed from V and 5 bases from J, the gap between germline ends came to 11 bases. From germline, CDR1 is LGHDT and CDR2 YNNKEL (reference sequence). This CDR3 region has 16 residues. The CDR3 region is CASSQDWAGDNSPLHF. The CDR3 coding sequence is TGTGCCAGCAGCCAAGATTGGGCAGGGGATAATTCACCCCTCCACTTT.

The CDR3 protein is CASRQAGVNHNEQFF. The CDR3 bases are TGTGCCAGCCGTCAAGCGGGGGTTAACCACAATGAGCAGTTCTTC. The chain combines TRBV7-2 with TRBJ2-1; TRBD2 matches 8 bases. The germline gives CDR1 SGHTA, CDR2 FQGNSA. The CDR3 is 15 residues long. V trimming: 8 bases; J trimming: 5 bases; junction bases outside the gene matches: 11.

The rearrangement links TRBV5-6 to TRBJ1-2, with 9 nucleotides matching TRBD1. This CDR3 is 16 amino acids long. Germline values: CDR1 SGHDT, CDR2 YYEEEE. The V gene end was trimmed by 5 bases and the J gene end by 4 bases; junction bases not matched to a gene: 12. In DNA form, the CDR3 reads TGTGCCAGCAGTCCCTTAGGGACAGGGAAGGTCTATGGCTACACCTTC. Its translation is CASSPLGTGKVYGYTF.

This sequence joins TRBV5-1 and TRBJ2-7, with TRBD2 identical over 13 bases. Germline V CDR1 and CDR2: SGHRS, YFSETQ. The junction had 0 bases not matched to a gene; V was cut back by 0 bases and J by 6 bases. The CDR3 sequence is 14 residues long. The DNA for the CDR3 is TGCGCCAGCAGCTTGGGACTAGCGGGGGGCGAGCAGTACTTC. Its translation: CASSLGLAGGEQYF.

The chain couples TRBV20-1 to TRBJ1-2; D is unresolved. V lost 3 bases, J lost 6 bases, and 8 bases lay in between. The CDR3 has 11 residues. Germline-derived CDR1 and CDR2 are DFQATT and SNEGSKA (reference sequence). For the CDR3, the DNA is TGCAGTGCTAGTTTAGAGGATGGCTACACCTTC. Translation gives CSASLEDGYTF.

The CDR3 DNA sequence: TGTGCCAGCAATCCAGCGGGGGCAAACTACAATGAGCAGTTCTTC. It translates to CASNPAGANYNEQFF. This chain uses TRBV9 with TRBJ2-1; 8 bases fit TRBD2. The ends lost 6 bases at V and 3 bases at J; junction bases unmatched: 8. This CDR3 region has 15 residues. Germline V gene sequence: CDR1 SGDLS, CDR2 YYNGEE. Full variable domain (rest looked up from reference TRBV9 and TRBJ2-1): DSGVTQTPKHLITATGQRVTLRCSPRSGDLSVYWYQQSLDQGLQFLIQYYNGEERAKGNILERFSAQQFPDLHSELNLSSLELGDSALYFCASNPAGANYNEQFFGPGTRLTVL.

DNA of the CDR3: TGCGCCAGCAGCCATTTCCCTGGGGGCGAAGAGACCCAGTACTTC. Its protein is CASSHFPGGEETQYF. This sequence joins TRBV4-1 and TRBJ2-5; tentative D call: TRBD1 (6 bases). CDR3 length: 15 amino acids. CDR1 is MGHRA and CDR2 is YSYEKL in the germline V gene. V was shortened by 3 bases and J by 3 bases, with 14 bases between the two germline ends.

CDR3 DNA: TGTGCCAGCAGCTTGGTGGTCGGGGGGGACGACAATGAGCAGTTCTTC. It translates to CASSLVVGGDDNEQFF. The chain employs TRBV5-4 and TRBJ2-1; TRBD2 matches at 8 bases. V gave up 0 bases and J gave up 5 bases; unmatched junction bases: 7. The CDR3 is made up of 16 amino acids. Germline CDR1 reads SGHNT; CDR2 reads YYREEE (reference sequence).

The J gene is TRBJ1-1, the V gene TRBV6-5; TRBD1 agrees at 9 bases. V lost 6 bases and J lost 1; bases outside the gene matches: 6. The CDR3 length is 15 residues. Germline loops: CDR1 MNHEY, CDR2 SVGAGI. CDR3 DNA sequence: TGTGCCAGCAGATCCGGGACAGGGTGGAACACTGAAGCTTTCTTT. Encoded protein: CASRSGTGWNTEAFF.

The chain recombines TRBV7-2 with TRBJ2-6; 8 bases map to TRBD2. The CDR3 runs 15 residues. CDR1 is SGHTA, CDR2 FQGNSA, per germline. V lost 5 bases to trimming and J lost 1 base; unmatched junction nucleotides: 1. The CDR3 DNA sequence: TGTGCCAGCAGCCGGGGGGGATCTGGGGCCAACGTCCTGACTTTC. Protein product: CASSRGGSGANVLTF.

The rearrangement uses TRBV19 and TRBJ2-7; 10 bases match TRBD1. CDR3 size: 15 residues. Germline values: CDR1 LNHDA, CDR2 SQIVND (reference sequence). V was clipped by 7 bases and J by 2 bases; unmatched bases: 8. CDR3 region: CASKSGTGATYEQYF. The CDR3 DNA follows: TGTGCCAGTAAATCAGGGACAGGGGCTACCTACGAGCAGTACTTC. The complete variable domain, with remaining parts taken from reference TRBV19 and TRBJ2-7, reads DGGITQSPKYLFRKEGQNVTLSCEQNLNHDAMYWYRQDPGQGLRLIYYSQIVNDFQKGDIAEGYSVSREKKESFPLTVTSAQKNPTAFYLCASKSGTGATYEQYFGPGTRLTVT.

CDR3 in DNA: TGCGCCAGCAGCTTCGATGCAGGGGGCAATACCGGGGAGCTGTTTTTT. Its translation: CASSFDAGGNTGELFF. The chain couples TRBV5-1 to TRBJ2-2; TRBD1 aligns across 8 bases. Germline trimming cut 2 bases from V and 5 bases from J; bases unmatched to any gene: 8. Per the germline V gene, CDR1 is SGHRS and CDR2 is YFSETQ. This CDR3 region has 16 residues.

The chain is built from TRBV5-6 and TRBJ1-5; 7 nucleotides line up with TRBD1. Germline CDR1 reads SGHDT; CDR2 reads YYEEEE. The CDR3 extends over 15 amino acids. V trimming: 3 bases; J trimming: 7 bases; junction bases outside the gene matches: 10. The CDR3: CASSSRDSPQQPQHF. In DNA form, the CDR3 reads TGTGCCAGCAGCTCACGGGACAGCCCTCAGCAGCCCCAGCATTTT.

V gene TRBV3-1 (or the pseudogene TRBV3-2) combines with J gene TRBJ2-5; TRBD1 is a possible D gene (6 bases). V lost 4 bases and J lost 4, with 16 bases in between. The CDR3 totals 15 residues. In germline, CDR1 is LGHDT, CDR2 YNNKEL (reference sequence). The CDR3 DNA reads TGTGCCAGCAGCCTTCGGACGGGACATCCAGAGACCCAGTACTTC. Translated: CASSLRTGHPETQYF.

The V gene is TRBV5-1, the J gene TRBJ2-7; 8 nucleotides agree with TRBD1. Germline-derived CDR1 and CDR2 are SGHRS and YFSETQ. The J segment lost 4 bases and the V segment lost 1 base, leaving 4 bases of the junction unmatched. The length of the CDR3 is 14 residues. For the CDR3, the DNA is TGCGCCAGCAGCTTGAAGGGACAGGCATACGAGCAGTACTTC. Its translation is CASSLKGQAYEQYF. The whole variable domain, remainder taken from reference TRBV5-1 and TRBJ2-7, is KAGVTQTPRYLIKTRGQQVTLSCSPISGHRSVSWYQQTPGQGLQFLFEYFSETQRNKGNFPGRFSGRQFSNSRSEMNVSTLELGDSALYLCASSLKGQAYEQYFGPGTRLTVT.

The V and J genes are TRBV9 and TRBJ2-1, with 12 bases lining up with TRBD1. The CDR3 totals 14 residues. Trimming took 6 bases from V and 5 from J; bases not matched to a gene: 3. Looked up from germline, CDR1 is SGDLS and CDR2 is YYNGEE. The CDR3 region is CASTGTGGHNEQFF. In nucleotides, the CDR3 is TGTGCCAGCACCGGGACAGGGGGCCACAATGAGCAGTTCTTC.